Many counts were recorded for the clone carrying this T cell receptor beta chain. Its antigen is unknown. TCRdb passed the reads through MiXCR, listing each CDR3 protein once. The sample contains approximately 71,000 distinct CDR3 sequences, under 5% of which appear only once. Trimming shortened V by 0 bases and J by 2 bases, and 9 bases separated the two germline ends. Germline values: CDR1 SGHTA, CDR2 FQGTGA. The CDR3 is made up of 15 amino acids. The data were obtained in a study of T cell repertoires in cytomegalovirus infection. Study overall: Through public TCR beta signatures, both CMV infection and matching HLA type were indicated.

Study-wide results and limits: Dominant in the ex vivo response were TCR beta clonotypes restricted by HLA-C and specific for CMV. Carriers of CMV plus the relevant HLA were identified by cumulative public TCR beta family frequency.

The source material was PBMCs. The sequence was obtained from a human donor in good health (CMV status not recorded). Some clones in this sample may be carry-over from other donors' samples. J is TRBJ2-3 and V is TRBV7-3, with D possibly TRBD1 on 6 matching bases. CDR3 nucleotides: TGTGCCAGCAGCTTAACGGGGGCGTCCACAGATACGCAGTATTTT. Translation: CASSLTGASTDTQYF.